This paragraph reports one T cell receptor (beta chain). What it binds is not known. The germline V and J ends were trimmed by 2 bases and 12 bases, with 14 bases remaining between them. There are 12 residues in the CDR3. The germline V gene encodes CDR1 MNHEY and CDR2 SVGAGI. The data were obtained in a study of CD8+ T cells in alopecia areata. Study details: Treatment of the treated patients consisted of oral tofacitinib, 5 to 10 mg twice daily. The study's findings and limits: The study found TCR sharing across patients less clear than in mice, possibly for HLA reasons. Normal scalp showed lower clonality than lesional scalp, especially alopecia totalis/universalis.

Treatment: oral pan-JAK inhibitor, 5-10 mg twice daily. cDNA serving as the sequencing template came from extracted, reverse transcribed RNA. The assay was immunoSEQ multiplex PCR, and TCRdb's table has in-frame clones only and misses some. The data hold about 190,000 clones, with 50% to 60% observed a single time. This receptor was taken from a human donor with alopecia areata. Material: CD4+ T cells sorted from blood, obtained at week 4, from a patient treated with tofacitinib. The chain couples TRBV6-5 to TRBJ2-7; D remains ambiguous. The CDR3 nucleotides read TGTGCCAGCAGTTACCAGCACGGACGTATGTACTTC. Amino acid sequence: CASSYQHGRMYF.